Following are 10 T cell receptor beta chains from one sample sequenced in a study of PD-L1 blockade in urothelial cancer. Time point in this sample: peripheral blood 6 weeks after treatment start. Generated by immunoSEQ multiplex PCR, the TCRdb table keeps only in-frame clones and is missing some. The sample has 95,000 to 130,000 clones, roughly 91% seen once. The material was PBMCs, obtained around atezolizumab (anti-PD-L1) treatment. These receptors all stem from a man aged 55 to 69 with urothelial cancer.

Written as DNA, the CDR3 is TGTGCCATCCAGGAGGGGCGAAGGAATAATTCACCCCTCCACTTT. Its translation: CAIQEGRRNNSPLHF. The rearrangement joins TRBV7-8 to TRBJ1-6; maybe TRBD1 (5 bases). The ends were cut back, 10 bases at V and 5 bases at J, with 18 bases in the middle. CDR1 SGHVS and CDR2 FQNEAQ come from the germline V gene. The CDR3 spans 15 residues.

The V gene is TRBV30, the J gene TRBJ2-3; 9 bases line up with TRBD2. Trimming at V came to 5 bases and at J to 1 base, leaving 4 bases not matched to a gene. The CDR3 sequence is 14 residues long. Looked up from germline, CDR1 is GTSNPN and CDR2 is SVGIG (reference sequence). Here the CDR3 reads CAWARLAGTDTQYF. The CDR3, as DNA: TGTGCCTGGGCCAGACTAGCGGGCACAGATACGCAGTATTTT.

V is TRBV30 and J is TRBJ2-2; 10 bases fit TRBD2. Trimming at V came to 0 bases and at J to 1 base, leaving 2 bases not matched to a gene. The CDR3 has 16 amino acids. The germline V gene encodes CDR1 GTSNPN and CDR2 SVGIG (reference sequence). In DNA form, the CDR3 reads TGTGCCTGGAGTGTTAGACTAGCGGGGAACACCGGGGAGCTGTTTTTT. Protein sequence: CAWSVRLAGNTGELFF.

CDR3 nucleotide sequence: TGTGCCAGTAGTATAGGGGGCGCAGATACGCAGTATTTT. It codes for CASSIGGADTQYF. This sequence joins TRBV19 and TRBJ2-3; D possibly corresponds to TRBD1 (5 bases). This CDR3 region has 13 residues. Germline V CDR1 and CDR2: LNHDA, SQIVND (reference sequence). V shed 1 base and J shed 4 bases, with 6 bases lying between them. The whole variable domain, filled in from reference TRBV19 and TRBJ2-3, reads DGGITQSPKYLFRKEGQNVTLSCEQNLNHDAMYWYRQDPGQGLRLIYYSQIVNDFQKGDIAEGYSVSREKKESFPLTVTSAQKNPTAFYLCASSIGGADTQYFGPGTRLTVL.

The chain is built from TRBV7-6 and TRBJ1-1, with TRBD1 as a possible D gene (5 bases). CDR3 size: 15 residues. Trimming cost V 0 bases and J 4 bases, with 12 bases left between them. CDR1 is SGHVS, CDR2 FNYEAQ, per germline. The CDR3 loop reads CASSLAYGRATEAFF. CDR3 nucleotides: TGTGCCAGCAGCTTAGCATACGGCAGGGCCACTGAAGCTTTCTTT.

The rearrangement joins TRBV19 to TRBJ1-4; TRBD1 aligns across 7 bases. The germline V gene has CDR1 LNHDA and CDR2 SQIVND (reference sequence). CDR3 length: 15 residues. V gave up 10 bases and J gave up 4 bases; unmatched junction bases: 12. CDR3 sequence reads: CATGPRDRLNEKLFF. The CDR3 DNA follows: TGTGCCACCGGGCCCAGGGACAGACTTAATGAAAAACTGTTTTTT.

This chain connects TRBV19 to TRBJ2-7; TRBD1 matches at 11 bases. Germline CDR1 LNHDA, CDR2 SQIVND (reference sequence). The CDR3 spans 14 residues. The J segment lost 4 bases and the V segment lost 3 bases, leaving 2 bases of the junction unmatched. The CDR3 DNA sequence: TGTGCCAGTAGTATCGGACAGGGGGCTTACGAGCAGTACTTC. Translating it yields CASSIGQGAYEQYF.

The chain couples TRBV7-6 to TRBJ2-1; a weak D match, TRBD2 (5 bases). The CDR3 is 16 amino acids. Trimming cost V 1 base and J 2 bases, with 12 bases left between them. Germline V lookup: CDR1 SGHVS, CDR2 FNYEAQ. The CDR3 protein is CASSLEGGGAYNEQFF. CDR3 coding DNA: TGTGCCAGCAGCTTAGAAGGCGGAGGAGCCTACAATGAGCAGTTCTTC.

This chain uses TRBV28 with TRBJ1-1; tentatively, D is TRBD1 (5 bases). Germline V gives CDR1 MDHEN, CDR2 SYDVKM. The CDR3 has 14 residues. V gave up 2 bases and J gave up 5 bases, with 12 bases separating them. CDR3: CASSLVRGGTEAFF. In nucleotides, the CDR3 is TGTGCCAGCAGTTTAGTACGGGGGGGAACTGAAGCTTTCTTT.

The chain employs TRBV7-3 and TRBJ2-1; 13 bases line up with TRBD2. V lost 5 bases and J lost 10; bases outside the gene matches: 14. The CDR3 is 17 residues long. Germline CDR1 reads SGHTA; CDR2 reads FQGTGA. CDR3 DNA: TGTGCCAGCAGCCACGGAGAGGGACTAGCGGGGTACGGGGAGCAGTTCTTC. Its protein is CASSHGEGLAGYGEQFF.